The 27 T cell receptor beta chains presented below share a single source sample, sequenced in a study of blood T cells in healthy people across ages. Through a sample-barcoded 5' primer and a J-beta primer mix, a second PCR was run for roughly 6 to 12 cycles. TCRdb ran MiXCR on the 5' RACE reads and lists one entry per CDR3 protein. The sample lists roughly 1,500,000 distinct CDR3 sequences, roughly 32% seen once, with roughly 10% in the top ten. What was sequenced was blood. The origin of the receptors is a woman in her 30s in good health.

The V call is TRBV20-1, the J call TRBJ2-5; D is perhaps TRBD1 (6 bases). Germline CDR1 is DFQATT and CDR2 is SNEGSKA (reference sequence). The CDR3 is made up of 14 amino acids. V was cut by 3 bases and J by 4 bases, with 15 bases left in between. The CDR3 nucleotides are TGCAGTGCTAGTGAGGGGGTGAAGGGAGAGACCCAGTACTTC. It translates to CSASEGVKGETQYF.

The chain has TRBV11-2 and TRBJ2-7; 11 bases line up with TRBD2. This CDR3 has 16 amino acids. Germline loops: CDR1 SGHAT, CDR2 FQNNGV. V gave up 6 bases and J gave up 2 bases; unmatched junction bases: 9. CDR3 sequence (DNA): TGTGCCAGCAGGACAATTAGCGGGGGGGCGCCCTACGAGCAGTACTTC. Translated: CASRTISGGAPYEQYF.

A few counts support this clonotype. The V call is TRBV6-1, the J call TRBJ2-7, with TRBD2 matching over 7 bases. With V trimmed by 7 bases and J by 6 bases, 9 bases remained unmatched. Germline CDR1 MNHNS, CDR2 SASEGT. The CDR3 loop spans 13 amino acids. The CDR3 DNA sequence: TGTGCCAGCATGAGGCGGGAGCGGTCCGAGCAGTACTTC. It encodes CASMRRERSEQYF.

The chain combines TRBV20-1 with TRBJ1-1; 8 bases are a match to TRBD1. V was pared by 5 bases and J by 4 bases, with 6 bases of the junction left unmatched. The CDR3 sequence is 13 residues long. Looked up from germline, CDR1 is DFQATT and CDR2 is SNEGSKA (reference sequence). The CDR3: CSAPRTGLTEAFF. The CDR3 nucleotides read TGCAGTGCTCCCCGGACAGGGCTCACTGAAGCTTTCTTT.

This clonotype was seen a few times. The V call is TRBV11-1, the J call TRBJ2-4; D possibly matches TRBD1 or TRBD2 (5 bases each). CDR1 and CDR2 (germline): SGHAT, FQDESV (reference sequence). V lost 3 bases and J lost 7, with 13 bases in between. The CDR3 totals 14 residues. The CDR3 nucleotides are TGTGCCAGCAGCTTGGAGAGCGGACACAACATTCAGTACTTC. Translation gives CASSLESGHNIQYF.

In this sample, this clonotype turned up a few times. The chain carries TRBV27 and TRBJ2-3, with TRBD1 identical over 7 bases. Per germline, CDR1 MNHEY and CDR2 SMNVEV (reference sequence). Losses at the gene ends were 6 bases for V and 4 bases for J; bases not matched to a gene: 19. This CDR3 is built from 18 residues. CDR3 protein: CASSLTLIDRVKSDTQYF. CDR3 sequence (DNA): TGTGCCAGCAGCTTGACCCTAATCGACAGGGTTAAGTCAGATACGCAGTATTTT.

CDR3 amino acids: CSAREGHRLDKNIQYF. CDR3 nucleotides: TGCAGTGCTAGAGAGGGACATCGACTCGACAAAAACATTCAGTACTTC. This chain uses TRBV20-1 with TRBJ2-4; perhaps TRBD1 as D (6 bases). CDR1 DFQATT and CDR2 SNEGSKA come from the germline V gene (reference sequence). The CDR3 sequence is 16 residues long. The germline V and J ends were trimmed by 0 bases and 3 bases, with 15 bases remaining between them.

The chain recombines TRBV11-2 with TRBJ2-3; D ambiguous. Germline-derived CDR1 and CDR2 are SGHAT and FQNNGV. This CDR3 contains 15 residues. Trimming took off 5 bases at V and 0 bases at J, with 12 bases between the two ends. In DNA, the CDR3 is TGTGCCAGCAGCCTCCAGGCTGTGAGCACAGATACGCAGTATTTT. Protein product: CASSLQAVSTDTQYF.

CDR3: CASSAGQGEREQYF. CDR3 nucleotides: TGTGCCAGCAGCGCGGGACAGGGGGAACGGGAGCAGTACTTC. This chain connects TRBV7-9 to TRBJ2-7, with 11 bases matching TRBD1. Germline V gene lookup returns CDR1 SEHNR and CDR2 FQNEAQ (reference sequence). The CDR3 covers 14 residues. The J segment lost 7 bases and the V segment lost 5 bases, leaving 7 bases of the junction unmatched.

The chain is built from TRBV15 and TRBJ2-5; the D gene is possibly TRBD2 (5 bases). The CDR3 runs 16 residues. The germline V and J ends were trimmed by 1 base and 4 bases, with 16 bases remaining between them. CDR1 is LNHNV, CDR2 YYDKDF, per germline (reference sequence). The CDR3 coding sequence is TGTGCCACCAGCAGAGCTGGGTTTCGAGGAGGAGAGACCCAGTACTTC. Its translation: CATSRAGFRGGETQYF.

This clonotype was detected a few times. This chain connects TRBV12-3 or TRBV12-4 to TRBJ1-2, with 8 bases fitting TRBD1. The CDR3 has 14 amino acids. V trimming: 5 bases; J trimming: 6 bases; junction bases outside the gene matches: 8. The CDR3 protein is CASSAWTGSDGYTF. The CDR3 bases are TGTGCCAGCAGTGCCTGGACAGGGTCTGATGGCTACACCTTC.

This clonotype appeared a few times. V usage is TRBV7-9 and J usage is TRBJ2-1, with D perhaps given as TRBD1 or TRBD2 (5 bases each). Trimming removed 2 bases from V and 5 bases from J, with 16 bases in between. The CDR3 covers 16 residues. Germline V gene sequence: CDR1 SEHNR, CDR2 FQNEAQ (reference sequence). The CDR3 DNA reads TGTGCCAGCAGCTTATCTGGGGGTTTCCCCGACAATGAGCAGTTCTTC. It yields the protein CASSLSGGFPDNEQFF.

There are many counts of this clonotype. The chain is built from TRBV7-9 and TRBJ2-7, with D hard to call. The germline CDR1 and CDR2 sequences are SEHNR and FQNEAQ (reference sequence). The CDR3 is 12 residues long. Deletions cut 5 bases from V and 7 bases from J, with 12 bases between. The CDR3 loop is CASSPETGEQYF. The CDR3 DNA sequence: TGTGCCAGCAGCCCCGAAACTGGGGAGCAGTACTTC.

The chain couples TRBV19 to TRBJ2-7, with D perhaps matching TRBD1 or TRBD2 (6 bases each). Trimming removed 4 bases at V and 0 bases at J, with 16 bases between. This CDR3 contains 16 residues. The V gene's germline CDR1 is LNHDA and CDR2 SQIVND (reference sequence). The CDR3 loop reads CASSRSGGQSSYEQYF. DNA of the CDR3: TGTGCCAGTAGTAGATCCGGGGGCCAATCCTCCTACGAGCAGTACTTC.

Turning to this clonotype: At one end, the junction sequence differs from germline, possibly due to a read error. Here the CDR3 DNA reads TGCGCCAGCAGCCTCTGGACTAGCGGGGGAAAAAACATTCAGTACTTT. This gives the protein CASSLWTSGGKNIQYF. V is TRBV5-1 and J is TRBJ2-4; 13 bases map to TRBD2. The CDR3 loop spans 16 amino acids. The germline CDR1 and CDR2 sequences are SGHRS and YFSETQ.

V and J are TRBV28 and TRBJ2-7; D gene unclear. Trimming stripped 6 bases from V and 4 bases from J, with 19 bases between. There are 15 residues in the CDR3. Per the germline V gene, CDR1 is MDHEN and CDR2 is SYDVKM. The CDR3 coding sequence is TGTGCCAGCAGCTCCTCGGCGGCCCTGTGTTACGAGCAGTACTTC. Translation: CASSSSAALCYEQYF.

The V call is TRBV18, the J call TRBJ2-3, with 11 positions matching TRBD2. CDR1 and CDR2 (germline): KGHSH, LQKENI. J was trimmed by 5 bases and V by 3 bases; bases with no gene match: 13. The CDR3 is 18 amino acids. The CDR3 region has the DNA TGTGCCAGCTCACCGCGGACTTTAGCGGGAGGGTCCGGAGATACGCAGTATTTT. Its protein product is CASSPRTLAGGSGDTQYF.

The J gene is TRBJ1-2, the V gene TRBV3-1; the match to TRBD1 covers 8 bases. V was pared by 4 bases and J by 5 bases, with 18 bases of the junction left unmatched. Germline-derived CDR1 and CDR2 are LGHDT and YNNKEL (reference sequence). CDR3 size: 18 residues. The CDR3 DNA reads as TGTGCCAGCAGCCTGTCGGGGACAGGCTCTTGGGGAAGTTATGGCTACACCTTC. Translating gives CASSLSGTGSWGSYGYTF. Based on the CDR3 plus reference TRBV3-1 and TRBJ1-2, the full variable domain is DTAVSQTPKYLVTQMGNDKSIKCEQNLGHDTMYWYKQDSKKFLKIMFSYNNKELIINETVPNRFSPKSPDKAHLNLHINSLELGDSAVYFCASSLSGTGSWGSYGYTFGSGTRLTVV.

The V and J genes are TRBV6-1 and TRBJ1-1; no clear D gene. CDR3 size: 16 residues. Germline CDR1 MNHNS, CDR2 SASEGT. V was clipped by 2 bases and J by 3 bases, with 16 bases between them. CDR3 residues: CASSEMEGQVDTEAFF. The CDR3 DNA is TGTGCCAGCAGTGAAATGGAGGGCCAAGTGGACACTGAAGCTTTCTTT.

This clonotype was detected many times. The chain joins TRBV6-5 to TRBJ2-5, with D possibly being TRBD1 (6 bases). The CDR3 runs 12 residues. The V gene's germline CDR1 is MNHEY and CDR2 SVGAGI. Trimming cost V 6 bases and J 5 bases, with 10 bases left between them. CDR3 sequence (DNA): TGTGCCAGCAGCGGAAGGGGGGAGACCCAGTACTTC. Residues: CASSGRGETQYF.

The chain carries TRBV20-1 and TRBJ2-5; 10 nucleotides align to TRBD2. With 5 bases clipped from V and 5 bases from J, the junction kept 5 bases outside the gene matches. The CDR3 sequence is 13 residues long. The germline CDR1 and CDR2 sequences are DFQATT and SNEGSKA (reference sequence). CDR3 in amino acids: CSAPYSGGETQYF. CDR3 DNA: TGCAGTGCTCCCTATAGCGGGGGGGAGACCCAGTACTTC.

The chain combines TRBV6-2 or TRBV6-3 with TRBJ2-2; D is uncertain. Germline V gives CDR1 MNHEY, CDR2 SVGEGT. The CDR3 is made up of 15 amino acids. Trimming shortened V by 5 bases and J by 3 bases, and 13 bases separated the two germline ends. The CDR3: CASSHTRPHTGELFF. Written as DNA, the CDR3 is TGTGCCAGCAGTCACACCCGACCCCACACCGGGGAGCTGTTTTTT.

The chain has TRBV29-1 and TRBJ1-2, with a tentative D call TRBD1 (5 bases). The CDR3 has 12 amino acids. V lost 3 bases to trimming and J lost 4 bases, with 9 bases between them. Looked up from germline, CDR1 is SQVTM and CDR2 is ANQGSEA. Written as DNA, the CDR3 is TGCAGCGTTGACGCACAGGTCTATGGCTACACCTTC. Translated, it gives CSVDAQVYGYTF. The full variable domain, its missing parts supplied by reference TRBV29-1 and TRBJ1-2, is SAVISQKPSRDICQRGTSLTIQCQVDSQVTMMFWYRQQPGQSLTLIATANQGSEATYESGFVIDKFPISRPNLTFSTLTVSNMSPEDSSIYLCSVDAQVYGYTFGSGTRLTVV.

This clonotype was seen ten or more times. The chain uses TRBV29-1 and TRBJ2-7; tentative D call: TRBD2 (5 bases). Germline CDR1 is SQVTM and CDR2 is ANQGSEA. This CDR3 is 16 amino acids long. V gave up 0 bases and J gave up 0 bases, with 15 bases separating them. CDR3: CSVEDLRTGSSYEQYF. For the CDR3, the DNA is TGCAGCGTTGAAGATCTTCGGACGGGAAGCTCCTACGAGCAGTACTTC.

The V gene is TRBV6-5, the J gene TRBJ1-1, with TRBD1 as a possible D gene (6 bases). Germline V gene data show CDR1 as MNHEY and CDR2 as SVGAGI. The CDR3 consists of 15 residues. V shed 2 bases and J shed 5 bases, with 15 bases lying between them. DNA of the CDR3: TGTGCCAGCAGTTACATTGGGGGCCAGCGGACTGAAGCTTTCTTT. Amino acid sequence: CASSYIGGQRTEAFF.

This clonotype was counted between two and nine times. The V and J genes are TRBV4-1 and TRBJ1-1; TRBD1 might be the D (6 bases). Germline CDR1 and CDR2: MGHRA and YSYEKL. The CDR3 length is 17 residues. Trimming cost V 0 bases and J 6 bases, with 20 bases left between them. DNA for the CDR3: TGCGCCAGCAGCCAAGATAAATTAGGGGGGAGAGTCGCTGAAGCTTTCTTT. Translation gives CASSQDKLGGRVAEAFF.

The rearrangement joins TRBV3-1 to TRBJ2-1; TRBD2 agrees at 8 bases. The CDR3 contains 17 residues. V shed 0 bases, J shed 0 bases, and the junction held 4 bases outside the gene matches. CDR1 and CDR2 (germline): LGHDT, YNNKEL (reference sequence). CDR3 bases: TGTGCCAGCAGCCAAGAATCCAGCGGGAGCTCCTACAATGAGCAGTTCTTC. This translates into CASSQESSGSSYNEQFF.